The sequence of this T cell receptor (beta chain) was determined in a study of T cells in Graves' hyperthyroidism and ophthalmopathy (dated by TCRdb to the late 2010s). Notes on the research overall: Peripheral blood samples were taken at the time of initial diagnosis, prior to any treatment. A discovery cohort of 95 to 100 patients, 43 with Graves' ophthalmopathy and 57 with stable Graves' hyperthyroidism, was used to find distinguishing TCR V-J signatures. An independent validation cohort of 18 to 20 hyperthyroidism patients and approximately 17 patients who later progressed to ophthalmopathy tested prospective prediction of ophthalmopathy. The 75 to 100 discovery patients were randomly divided into training and test sets at a 7:3 ratio. Thyroid tissue and blood T-cell repertoires from about six Graves' hyperthyroidism patients were also compared in the study. Following sampling, methimazole starting at 30 mg daily was given to hyperthyroidism patients, and high-dose intravenous methylprednisolone was given to ophthalmopathy patients. The paper describes TCR Vbeta CDR3 sequencing of 120 to 150 peripheral blood samples, made up of roughly 40 ophthalmopathy patients, approximately 76 hyperthyroidism patients and 17 progressor patients. Results the study describes overall, beyond this receptor: In validation, progression to ophthalmopathy was predicted by the model with roughly 71% sensitivity and roughly 72% specificity, a median of roughly 6.4 months before onset. In cross-validation, a model built on a 13 V-J signature told ophthalmopathy apart from stable hyperthyroidism with under 90% sensitivity and roughly 83% specificity, and in testing the same model reached 80%/75%. Sample size was not statistically predetermined, and investigators were not blinded to group allocation. Most expanded thyroid clonotypes (frequency above 0.001) were also detected in blood, a finding suggesting that blood repertoires may reflect thyroid immune responses.

A patient counted as having stable Graves' hyperthyroidism if no progression to ophthalmopathy occurred over 18 months of follow-up. Hyperthyroidism patients were newly diagnosed, with disease duration under 2 months, and aged 18 to 65 years. The study excluded patients with uncontrolled infections, other autoimmune diseases, pregnancy or lactation. Diagnoses were based on clinical symptoms, serum thyroxine and TRAb, thyroid ultrasound and orbital computed tomography. Ficoll-Paque density gradient centrifugation was used to isolate PBMCs from about 10 ml of fresh peripheral blood. Total RNA was extracted using Trizol reagent, and RNA quality was assessed on an Agilent 2100 Bioanalyzer. The germline V gene provides CDR1 SGDLS and CDR2 YYNGEE. For this chain, trimming is 0 bases at the V end and 5 bases at the J end, and the number of junction bases without a gene match is 4. Measured from the cysteine to the phenylalanine, the CDR3 is 16 residues long. Left in the record is the CDR3 DNA by itself, 48 bases read in frame from the first base.

This clonotype was found a few times. Its antigen is not yet known. Base qualities are not at hand, and no much larger clone is one base apart. The TCR beta CDR3 regions were amplified from RNA transcripts. For the first round of RT-PCR on the TCR CDR3, the HTBI primer set was used together with the Qiagen OneStep RT-PCR kit. The libraries were constructed in a second round of multiplex PCR and then size-selected and purified. Libraries were sequenced paired-end with 100 bp reads on an Illumina HiSeq2000. Under the source paper's analysis protocol: SOAPnuke was used to process the raw data, removing reads that contained adapters or uncalled bases, had a mean Phred below 15, or lacked an exact match to the constant primer or identifier. High-quality paired reads were merged with COPE v1.2.5, and unique nucleotide sequences were defined as clonotypes. MiTCR v1.1 was used to align the clonotypes against IMGT TRBV, TRBD and TRBJ reference segments. Only V-J combinations with frequency above 0.0001, covering roughly 99% of repertoires, were analysed. The TCS score was defined as the ratio of F50 (clonal expansion) to E x V (chaos), calculated using BLOSUM62-based TCRdist between CDR3 peptides within each V-J. Welch's t-statistics and random forest reduced just over 500 V-J features to 13, which were used in a naive Bayes classifier (R e1071). In TCRdb, the public reads were trimmed at Q25 with fastp and aligned with MiXCR, with productive beta chains retained. Entries that share a CDR3 protein sequence are merged under the most common genes and DNA. These V and J calls rely on TCRdb rather than the paper's analysis. The sample table contains about 620,000 distinct CDR3 sequences; only one count was recorded for about a sixth of them. The top ten constitute around 3.9% of the sample.

The sequence was collected from a woman younger than 45 with Graves' hyperthyroidism. Recombination joined TRBV9 with TRBJ2-2, with TRBD2 identical over 10 junction bases. The sequencing sample was made of blood. The CDR3 here reads CASSVGDSGRTGELFF. The nucleotides are TGTGCCAGCAGCGTAGGTGATAGCGGGAGGACCGGGGAGCTGTTTTTT.